This entry lists 21 T cell receptor beta chains sequenced from one sample in a study of OX40 agonist ivuxolimab in advanced cancers. Sequencing used immunoSEQ multiplex PCR; TCRdb keeps in-frame clones, though not all of them. The sample records about 48,000 clones, around 90% being singletons. Sequences were derived from CD4+ or CD8+ T cells sorted from blood, sampled in a trial of the OX40 agonist ivuxolimab. These receptors all stem from an adult with an advanced solid tumor such as melanoma, head and neck, liver or kidney cancer.

This chain links TRBV6-6 with TRBJ2-3, with TRBD1 matching 7 bases. The V gene's germline CDR1 is MNHNY and CDR2 SVGAGI (reference sequence). CDR3 length: 15 residues. V shed 6 bases, J shed 1 base, and the junction held 7 bases outside the gene matches. The CDR3 loop is CASRGYDRGTDTQYF. The CDR3 DNA sequence: TGTGCCAGCAGAGGGTACGACAGGGGCACAGATACGCAGTATTTT.

The chain couples TRBV5-4 to TRBJ2-4; maybe TRBD1 (7 bases). Germline CDR1 reads SGHNT; CDR2 reads YYREEE (reference sequence). V was trimmed by 4 bases and J by 9 bases, leaving 14 bases between them. This CDR3 is 13 amino acids long. CDR3 in amino acids: CASSPAQGGIQYF. CDR3 coding DNA: TGTGCCAGCAGCCCAGCCCAGGGGGGCATTCAGTACTTC.

This chain joins TRBV4-2 and TRBJ2-6, with unresolved D. The V end was cut by 0 bases, the J end by 1 base, with 7 bases between. Germline V gene sequence: CDR1 LGHNA, CDR2 YNFKEQ. This CDR3 spans 16 amino acids. CDR3 DNA: TGTGCCAGCAGCCAAGAAGACCTATCTGGGGCCAACGTCCTGACTTTC. Translation: CASSQEDLSGANVLTF.

The genes are TRBV5-1 and TRBJ1-1; unclear D gene. V was shortened by 1 base and J by 8 bases, with 6 bases between the two germline ends. The CDR3 runs to 11 residues. Germline CDR1 and CDR2: SGHRS and YFSETQ. The CDR3 sequence: CASSLTGEAFF. DNA of the CDR3: TGCGCCAGCAGCTTGACGGGGGAAGCTTTCTTT.

The chain uses TRBV27 and TRBJ1-5; TRBD1 agrees at 7 bases. Germline V gene lookup returns CDR1 MNHEY and CDR2 SMNVEV (reference sequence). The CDR3 spans 16 residues. The V gene end was trimmed by 5 bases and the J gene end by 0 bases; junction bases not matched to a gene: 7. The CDR3 DNA reads TGTGCCAGCAGTCCAACAGGGGCCTATAGCAATCAGCCCCAGCATTTT. Encoded protein: CASSPTGAYSNQPQHF.

CDR3 in amino acids: CAISAEGPAQTQYF. CDR3 nucleotide sequence: TGTGCCATCAGTGCTGAGGGACCGGCGCAGACCCAGTACTTC. The genes are TRBV10-3 and TRBJ2-5; D is tentatively TRBD1 or TRBD2 (5 bases each). CDR3 length: 14 amino acids. The germline gives CDR1 ENHRY, CDR2 SYGVKD. Deletions cut 4 bases from V and 6 bases from J, with 15 bases between.

The V call is TRBV5-5, the J call TRBJ2-7, with a weak D call TRBD2 (5 bases). This CDR3 is built from 14 residues. CDR1 and CDR2 (germline): SGHKS, YYEKEE (reference sequence). V was clipped by 1 base and J by 3 bases, with 11 bases between them. CDR3 residues: CASSLRTGIYEQYF. CDR3 DNA: TGTGCCAGCAGCTTGCGTACCGGGATCTACGAGCAGTACTTC.

The CDR3 region is CASSPRLGWEQETQYF. As DNA, the CDR3 is TGTGCCAGCAGTCCCCGACTGGGGTGGGAACAAGAGACCCAGTACTTC. The V call is TRBV28, the J call TRBJ2-5, with unresolved D. Trimming removed 5 bases at V and 2 bases at J, with 18 bases between. CDR3 length: 16 residues. From germline, CDR1 is MDHEN and CDR2 SYDVKM.

This chain joins TRBV9 and TRBJ2-2; D tentatively reads TRBD1 or TRBD2 (6 bases each). V was cut by 3 bases and J by 7 bases, with 19 bases left in between. In germline, CDR1 is SGDLS, CDR2 YYNGEE. The CDR3 length is 16 residues. CDR3 region: CASSEPAGGRNGELFF. The CDR3 DNA is TGTGCCAGCAGCGAGCCCGCCGGGGGCCGGAACGGGGAGCTGTTTTTT.

CDR3 sequence: CASSPSWTGVNRNQPQHF. The CDR3 DNA sequence: TGTGCCAGTAGTCCGAGTTGGACAGGGGTTAATCGGAATCAGCCCCAGCATTTT. The rearrangement links TRBV19 to TRBJ1-5; TRBD1 agrees at 9 bases. The CDR3 is 18 residues long. Germline V lookup: CDR1 LNHDA, CDR2 SQIVND (reference sequence). Unmatched junction bases numbered 15, after V lost 5 bases and J lost 4 bases.

V and J are TRBV27 and TRBJ2-7, with TRBD1 matching 11 bases. CDR3 size: 15 residues. Per the germline V gene, CDR1 is MNHEY and CDR2 is SMNVEV (reference sequence). The V and J ends lost 2 bases and 4 bases, in that order; junction bases with no gene match: 4. The CDR3 DNA reads TGTGCCAGCAGTTTAGTCCGGGACAGGGGGTACGAGCAGTACTTC. This sequence encodes CASSLVRDRGYEQYF.

The J gene is TRBJ2-3, the V gene TRBV4-2, with 11 bases fitting TRBD2. This CDR3 comprises 16 residues. Losses at the gene ends were 0 bases for V and 4 bases for J; bases not matched to a gene: 3. Germline CDR1 LGHNA, CDR2 YNFKEQ. In DNA form, the CDR3 reads TGTGCCAGCAGCCAAGAGGTAGCGGGGGGGGCAGATACGCAGTATTTT. Amino acid sequence: CASSQEVAGGADTQYF.

The J gene is TRBJ2-7, the V gene TRBV7-2; no firm D call. The length of the CDR3 is 11 residues. Trimming cost V 4 bases and J 2 bases, with 3 bases left between them. Looked up from germline, CDR1 is SGHTA and CDR2 is FQGNSA. The CDR3 DNA is TGTGCCAGCAGCTCGACCTACGAGCAGTACTTC. Amino acid sequence: CASSSTYEQYF.

The rearrangement uses TRBV4-3 and TRBJ2-7, with 7 nucleotides matching TRBD1. This CDR3 is built from 13 residues. Germline assignment: CDR1 LGHNA and CDR2 YSLEER. V lost 4 bases, J lost 4 bases, and 4 bases stayed unmatched. The CDR3 spells CASSLDRVYEQYF. For the CDR3, the DNA is TGCGCCAGCAGCCTCGACAGGGTTTACGAGCAGTACTTC.

This clone was seen once. The chain has TRBV25-1 and TRBJ1-4, with 7 bases fitting TRBD1. The CDR3 covers 15 residues. The germline gives CDR1 MGHDK, CDR2 SYGVNS. V gave up 5 bases and J gave up 7 bases; unmatched junction bases: 10. CDR3 in amino acids: CASSQSPTGTEKLFF. The CDR3 DNA reads TGTGCCAGCAGTCAATCCCCGACAGGGACTGAAAAACTGTTTTTT.

The CDR3 protein is CASSSPTGGNTGELFF. The CDR3 region has the DNA TGTGCCAGCAGCTCCCCGACTGGGGGAAACACCGGGGAGCTGTTTTTT. V gene TRBV11-3 combines with J gene TRBJ2-2; D might be TRBD1 or TRBD2, each matching 5 bases. In germline, CDR1 is SGHNT, CDR2 YENEEA. Trimming took off 4 bases at V and 2 bases at J, with 14 bases between the two ends. The CDR3 length is 16 residues.

The J gene is TRBJ1-5, the V gene TRBV2; 7 nucleotides agree with TRBD1. V shed 6 bases and J 0 bases; nucleotides not matched to a gene: 14. Germline CDR1 is SNHLY and CDR2 is FYNNEI. The CDR3 consists of 18 residues. CDR3 DNA sequence: TGTGCCAGCAGCGCTCACGGGACAGACGTTAATAGCAATCAGCCCCAGCATTTT. It specifies CASSAHGTDVNSNQPQHF.

The V and J genes are TRBV6-6 and TRBJ2-1, with D possibly TRBD1 on 5 matching bases. Germline V CDR1 and CDR2: MNHNY, SVGAGI (reference sequence). V was pared by 11 bases and J by 8 bases, with 10 bases between. The CDR3 is 10 amino acids. The CDR3 reads CAAGSDEQFF. CDR3 in DNA: TGTGCCGCAGGGTCCGATGAGCAGTTCTTC.

This chain links TRBV27 with TRBJ2-2, with 8 bases lining up with TRBD1. The V segment lost 6 bases and the J segment 7 bases; nucleotides outside the gene matches: 10. The CDR3 runs 15 residues. Per the germline V gene, CDR1 is MNHEY and CDR2 is SMNVEV (reference sequence). CDR3 loop: CASSPATGGNGELFF. The CDR3 coding sequence is TGTGCCAGCAGCCCCGCCACAGGGGGGAACGGGGAGCTGTTTTTT.

The chain links TRBV19 to TRBJ1-5; the D is unclear. V was trimmed by 2 bases and J by 7 bases, leaving 15 bases between them. The CDR3 contains 15 residues. The germline V gene has CDR1 LNHDA and CDR2 SQIVND (reference sequence). CDR3 in DNA: TGTGCCAGTAGTATACCCGGGGATTTTGAGCAGCCCCAGCATTTT. Its translation is CASSIPGDFEQPQHF. The full variable domain, in which reference TRBV19 and TRBJ1-5 provide the parts outside the CDR3, is DGGITQSPKYLFRKEGQNVTLSCEQNLNHDAMYWYRQDPGQGLRLIYYSQIVNDFQKGDIAEGYSVSREKKESFPLTVTSAQKNPTAFYLCASSIPGDFEQPQHFGDGTRLSIL.

The rearrangement links TRBV19 to TRBJ1-2; TRBD1 aligns across 9 bases. Germline-derived CDR1 and CDR2 are LNHDA and SQIVND (reference sequence). CDR3 length: 15 residues. The V gene end was trimmed by 7 bases and the J gene end by 5 bases; junction bases not matched to a gene: 11. The CDR3: CASNFPDRGEYGYTF. For the CDR3, the DNA is TGTGCCAGTAACTTTCCGGACAGGGGAGAGTATGGCTACACCTTC. The full variable domain, in which reference TRBV19 and TRBJ1-2 provide the parts outside the CDR3, is DGGITQSPKYLFRKEGQNVTLSCEQNLNHDAMYWYRQDPGQGLRLIYYSQIVNDFQKGDIAEGYSVSREKKESFPLTVTSAQKNPTAFYLCASNFPDRGEYGYTFGSGTRLTVV.